The 30 T cell receptor beta chains below come from one sample, sequenced in a study of T cells in localized non-small cell lung cancer. Profiled with immunoSEQ multiplex PCR; TCRdb holds only in-frame clones, not every one. This table has some 7,800 clones, approximately 89% appearing once. Source: peripheral blood, taken before any cancer treatment. These receptors all come from an older male donor with stage III lung adenocarcinoma.

V and J are TRBV11-1 and TRBJ2-1; D gene uncertain. Germline loops: CDR1 SGHAT, CDR2 FQDESV (reference sequence). V was shortened by 5 bases and J by 0 bases, with 17 bases between the two germline ends. The CDR3 extends over 17 amino acids. This CDR3 reads CASSPGRDLSSYNEQFF. The CDR3 DNA reads TGTGCCAGCAGCCCCGGCCGAGACTTAAGCTCCTACAATGAGCAGTTCTTC.

V and J are TRBV11-3 and TRBJ2-7; 7 bases are a match to TRBD1. Looked up from germline, CDR1 is SGHNT and CDR2 is YENEEA. The CDR3 extends over 16 amino acids. J was trimmed by 4 bases and V by 5 bases; bases with no gene match: 14. DNA for the CDR3: TGTGCCAGCAGCCTTACTACCCTAGGGACAGATTACGAGCAGTACTTC. Its translation is CASSLTTLGTDYEQYF.

This chain connects TRBV2 to TRBJ1-5; 7 bases match TRBD1. V dropped 6 bases and J dropped 2; count of bases not matched to a gene: 7. The CDR3 is 15 amino acids. Germline lookup yields CDR1 SNHLY and CDR2 FYNNEI. The CDR3 reads CASRHRGQGNQPQHF. The CDR3 DNA is TGTGCCAGCAGGCATCGAGGACAGGGCAATCAGCCCCAGCATTTT.

The gene calls are TRBV7-9 and TRBJ2-2; D gene ambiguous. Per germline, CDR1 SEHNR and CDR2 FQNEAQ (reference sequence). With 1 base removed from V and 7 bases from J, the gap between germline ends came to 7 bases. This CDR3 region has 13 residues. CDR3 coding DNA: TGTGCCAGCAGCTTAGAAGGGTACGGGGAGCTGTTTTTT. Translation: CASSLEGYGELFF.

The V and J genes are TRBV5-1 and TRBJ2-7, with a weak D call TRBD2 (5 bases). This CDR3 is 14 amino acids long. Per germline, CDR1 SGHRS and CDR2 YFSETQ. Trimming took 3 bases from V and 3 from J, leaving 13 bases between them. This CDR3 reads CASSSSSSLYEQYF. The CDR3 region has the DNA TGCGCCAGCAGCTCTAGCAGCAGCCTCTACGAGCAGTACTTC.

This chain links TRBV5-1 with TRBJ2-2, with 11 bases fitting TRBD2. Germline assignment: CDR1 SGHRS and CDR2 YFSETQ. This CDR3 has 18 residues. V dropped 0 bases and J dropped 5; count of bases not matched to a gene: 9. CDR3 region: CASSLGTGTSGATGELFF. The DNA of the CDR3 is TGCGCCAGCAGCTTGGGCACCGGGACTAGCGGAGCAACCGGGGAGCTGTTTTTT.

The chain joins TRBV29-1 to TRBJ2-7; D remains unclear. This CDR3 has 11 amino acids. The germline gives CDR1 SQVTM, CDR2 ANQGSEA. V lost 4 bases to trimming and J lost 3 bases, with 7 bases between them. This CDR3 reads CSVGRDYEQYF. CDR3 DNA: TGCAGCGTTGGCCGAGACTACGAGCAGTACTTC.

This clone was observed once. This chain connects TRBV11-2 to TRBJ2-6; no definite D call. Germline lookup yields CDR1 SGHAT and CDR2 FQNNGV. This CDR3 spans 14 amino acids. The V end lost 1 base, the J end lost 1 base, and 2 bases lay between the germline ends. CDR3 in DNA: TGTGCCAGCAGCTTAGTGTCTGGGGCCAACGTCCTGACTTTC. It yields the protein CASSLVSGANVLTF. Filled out from reference TRBV11-2 and TRBJ2-6, the complete variable domain reads EAGVAQSPRYKIIEKRQSVAFWCNPISGHATLYWYQQILGQGPKLLIQFQNNGVVDDSQLPKDRFSAERLKGVDSTLKIQPAKLEDSAVYLCASSLVSGANVLTFGAGSRLTVL.

The chain employs TRBV6-6 and TRBJ2-1; the D is unclear. CDR3 length: 11 residues. The germline gives CDR1 MNHNY, CDR2 SVGAGI (reference sequence). Trimming cost V 6 bases and J 8 bases, with 8 bases left between them. DNA for the CDR3: TGTGCCAGCAGCCCTAAGCATGAGCAGTTCTTC. Translating gives CASSPKHEQFF.

The chain couples TRBV7-9 to TRBJ1-1, with D possibly matching TRBD1 (5 bases). This CDR3 is 14 amino acids long. V dropped 5 bases and J dropped 0 bases, with 10 bases sitting between them. CDR1 and CDR2 (germline): SEHNR, FQNEAQ (reference sequence). DNA of the CDR3: TGTGCCAGCAGCCTCGCGGGGGTGAACACTGAAGCTTTCTTT. As protein: CASSLAGVNTEAFF.

The chain is built from TRBV19 and TRBJ1-5; D perhaps matches TRBD1 (6 bases). V was pared by 5 bases and J by 5 bases, with 19 bases between. This CDR3 region has 16 residues. CDR1 is LNHDA, CDR2 SQIVND, per germline (reference sequence). The CDR3 DNA reads TGTGCCAGTAGTCCCCGAGGGGGGCGTCGAGATCAGCCCCAGCATTTT. Translation gives CASSPRGGRRDQPQHF.

This clone came up a few times. As DNA, the CDR3 is TGTGCCAGCAGCGCAGGGACAATGGCTTCACCCCTCCACTTT. This gives the protein CASSAGTMASPLHF. The chain has TRBV2 and TRBJ1-6; D might be TRBD1 (6 bases). Germline-derived CDR1 and CDR2 are SNHLY and FYNNEI. The CDR3 has 14 residues. Trimming cost V 6 bases and J 9 bases, with 15 bases left between them. The full variable domain, with the rest looked up from reference TRBV2 and TRBJ1-6, is EPEVTQTPSHQVTQMGQEVILRCVPISNHLYFYWYRQILGQKVEFLVSFYNNEISEKSEIFDDQFSVERPDGSNFTLKIRSTKLEDSAMYFCASSAGTMASPLHFGNGTRLTVT.

J is TRBJ1-1 and V is TRBV4-1; possible D gene TRBD1, 5 bases. The CDR3 is 17 residues long. Trimming took off 2 bases at V and 2 bases at J, with 18 bases between the two ends. Germline lookup yields CDR1 MGHRA and CDR2 YSYEKL. The CDR3: CASSQSRDRQTNTEAFF. CDR3 bases: TGCGCCAGCAGCCAATCTCGGGATCGACAGACTAACACTGAAGCTTTCTTT.

The CDR3: CASEGGAGYEQYF. CDR3 sequence (DNA): TGTGCCTCAGAGGGCGGGGCGGGCTACGAGCAGTACTTC. The V call is TRBV19, the J call TRBJ2-7; perhaps TRBD2 as D (6 bases). Germline V gene lookup returns CDR1 LNHDA and CDR2 SQIVND (reference sequence). The CDR3 sequence is 13 residues long. The V end lost 11 bases, the J end lost 3 bases, and 17 bases lay between the germline ends. The full variable domain, its missing parts supplied by reference TRBV19 and TRBJ2-7, is DGGITQSPKYLFRKEGQNVTLSCEQNLNHDAMYWYRQDPGQGLRLIYYSQIVNDFQKGDIAEGYSVSREKKESFPLTVTSAQKNPTAFYLCASEGGAGYEQYFGPGTRLTVT.

The J gene is TRBJ1-2, the V gene TRBV18; TRBD1 aligns across 7 bases. Germline V gives CDR1 KGHSH, CDR2 LQKENI. There are 17 residues in the CDR3. The J segment lost 6 bases and the V segment lost 0 bases, leaving 13 bases of the junction unmatched. Here the CDR3 reads CASSPPIPGGGKDGYTF. The CDR3, as DNA: TGTGCCAGCTCACCACCGATTCCAGGGGGAGGGAAGGATGGCTACACCTTC.

V is TRBV27 and J is TRBJ1-5; D gene uncertain. Looked up from germline, CDR1 is MNHEY and CDR2 is SMNVEV (reference sequence). V was trimmed by 2 bases and J by 4 bases, leaving 9 bases between them. There are 14 residues in the CDR3. The CDR3 is CASSLMASNQPQHF. CDR3 nucleotide sequence: TGTGCCAGCAGTTTAATGGCCTCGAATCAGCCCCAGCATTTT.

The chain has TRBV7-2 and TRBJ2-5; 10 bases line up with TRBD2. CDR3 length: 15 residues. CDR1 is SGHTA and CDR2 is FQGNSA in the germline V gene. V trimming: 3 bases; J trimming: 3 bases; junction bases outside the gene matches: 4. CDR3 sequence reads: CASSFYTSGEETQYF. In nucleotides, the CDR3 is TGTGCCAGCAGCTTCTACACTAGCGGGGAAGAGACCCAGTACTTC.

J is TRBJ2-7 and V is TRBV4-1; 8 bases fit TRBD2. Germline CDR1 MGHRA, CDR2 YSYEKL. Trimming took 0 bases from V and 3 from J; bases not matched to a gene: 16. The CDR3 spans 19 residues. CDR3 coding DNA: TGCGCCAGCAGCCAAGACAAGTCTTCGGCGGGAGGAGGGTTCTACGAGCAGTACTTC. Protein: CASSQDKSSAGGGFYEQYF.

CDR3 protein: CASRGQDTSDTQYF. Here the CDR3 DNA reads TGTGCCAGCAGAGGACAGGATACGTCAGATACGCAGTATTTT. The V and J genes are TRBV7-8 and TRBJ2-3; 7 nucleotides agree with TRBD1. The trim removed 6 bases at V and 4 bases at J, leaving 7 bases unmatched. CDR1 SGHVS and CDR2 FQNEAQ come from the germline V gene. The CDR3 contains 14 residues.

This clone was found a few times. The chain joins TRBV4-1 to TRBJ2-1; unclear D gene. V gave up 0 bases and J gave up 10 bases, with 13 bases separating them. Germline CDR1 and CDR2: MGHRA and YSYEKL. This CDR3 is built from 14 residues. The CDR3 nucleotides read TGCGCCAGCAGCCAAGATCTGGCCAACGGCGAGCAGTTCTTC. Its translation is CASSQDLANGEQFF.

This sequence joins TRBV18 and TRBJ1-5; D uncertain. The V gene's germline CDR1 is KGHSH and CDR2 LQKENI. The CDR3 has 16 residues. V shed 2 bases and J shed 7 bases, with 18 bases lying between them. CDR3 in amino acids: CASSPMRRDRSQPQHF. CDR3 DNA sequence: TGTGCCAGCTCACCAATGCGCAGAGATAGGAGCCAGCCCCAGCATTTT.

This clone was counted only a few times. V usage is TRBV28 and J usage is TRBJ2-5; maybe TRBD2 (6 bases). This CDR3 spans 16 amino acids. The ends were cut back, 7 bases at V and 2 bases at J, with 20 bases in the middle. From germline, CDR1 is MDHEN and CDR2 SYDVKM. This chain's CDR3 is CASTPLAGWTQETQYF. DNA of the CDR3: TGTGCCAGCACCCCTCTCGCGGGGTGGACTCAAGAGACCCAGTACTTC. The complete variable domain, with remaining parts taken from reference TRBV28 and TRBJ2-5, reads DVKVTQSSRYLVKRTGEKVFLECVQDMDHENMFWYRQDPGLGLRLIYFSYDVKMKEKGDIPEGYSVSREKKERFSLILESASTNQTSMYLCASTPLAGWTQETQYFGPGTRLLVL.

The rearrangement links TRBV5-5 to TRBJ1-5, with D possibly matching TRBD1 (6 bases). The germline CDR1 and CDR2 sequences are SGHKS and YYEKEE (reference sequence). The CDR3 loop spans 14 amino acids. V gave up 0 bases and J gave up 7 bases, with 11 bases separating them. The CDR3: CASSLVGGGQPQHF. In nucleotides, the CDR3 is TGTGCCAGCAGCTTGGTTGGAGGGGGGCAGCCCCAGCATTTT.

The chain recombines TRBV28 with TRBJ1-5; a possible D gene is TRBD1 (5 bases). Between the trimmed V and J ends, which lost 7 bases and 7 bases, there was a span of 17 bases. Germline CDR1 and CDR2: MDHEN and SYDVKM. The CDR3 runs to 14 residues. This CDR3 is CASKEGVGGQPQHF. The CDR3 nucleotides are TGTGCCAGCAAGGAAGGGGTGGGAGGACAGCCCCAGCATTTT.

This rearrangement joins TRBV11-2 to TRBJ2-2, with D perhaps given as TRBD1 or TRBD2 (5 bases each). Trimming shortened V by 5 bases and J by 6 bases, and 16 bases separated the two germline ends. There are 15 residues in the CDR3. Germline loops: CDR1 SGHAT, CDR2 FQNNGV. The CDR3 region has the DNA TGTGCCAGCAGCCCCCAGGGAGTTGAGGCCGGGGAGCTGTTTTTT. Encoded protein: CASSPQGVEAGELFF. Full variable domain (rest looked up from reference TRBV11-2 and TRBJ2-2): EAGVAQSPRYKIIEKRQSVAFWCNPISGHATLYWYQQILGQGPKLLIQFQNNGVVDDSQLPKDRFSAERLKGVDSTLKIQPAKLEDSAVYLCASSPQGVEAGELFFGEGSRLTVL.

The V and J genes are TRBV25-1 and TRBJ1-6; D is perhaps TRBD1 (6 bases). The CDR3 length is 15 residues. Per germline, CDR1 MGHDK and CDR2 SYGVNS. V dropped 6 bases and J dropped 5 bases, with 14 bases sitting between them. For the CDR3, the DNA is TGTGCCAGCAGCCCTCAACAGGGAAATAATTCACCCCTCCACTTT. Amino acid sequence: CASSPQQGNNSPLHF.

The chain has TRBV6-1 and TRBJ1-5, with D unclear. The CDR3 totals 17 residues. The germline CDR1 and CDR2 sequences are MNHNS and SASEGT. V lost 0 bases, J lost 2 bases, and 14 bases lay in between. The CDR3 here is CASSEAVGGYGNQPQHF. In DNA, the CDR3 is TGTGCCAGCAGTGAAGCGGTCGGAGGTTACGGCAATCAGCCCCAGCATTTT.

V usage is TRBV19 and J usage is TRBJ2-7; TRBD2 aligns across 9 bases. J was trimmed by 1 base and V by 4 bases; bases with no gene match: 2. From germline, CDR1 is LNHDA and CDR2 SQIVND (reference sequence). This CDR3 has 14 amino acids. The CDR3 is CASSRLAESYEQYF. The CDR3, as DNA: TGTGCCAGTAGTAGACTAGCGGAGTCCTACGAGCAGTACTTC.

The CDR3 is CASSRTGEQFF. Written as DNA, the CDR3 is TGTGCCAGTTCCCGGACGGGTGAGCAGTTCTTC. This chain links TRBV19 with TRBJ2-1; D is unclear. Trimming stripped 8 bases from V and 9 bases from J, with 11 bases between. CDR1 is LNHDA, CDR2 SQIVND, per germline (reference sequence). This CDR3 comprises 11 residues.

This sequence joins TRBV7-8 and TRBJ1-1; 7 positions match TRBD1. CDR3 size: 16 residues. Per the germline V gene, CDR1 is SGHVS and CDR2 is FQNEAQ. The trim removed 3 bases at V and 4 bases at J, leaving 11 bases unmatched. The DNA for the CDR3 is TGTGCCAGCAGCTTCGCAGGGGGAGGTTTACCCACTGAAGCTTTCTTT. Translated, it gives CASSFAGGGLPTEAFF.